The next 15 T cell receptor beta chains were all read from a single sample in a study of blood T cell repertoires in COVID-19. The method was immunoSEQ multiplex PCR; TCRdb's version includes in-frame clones alone and lacks a portion of them. The table shows some 200,000 clones, with approximately 90% occurring only once. Sequencing used peripheral blood. These receptors originate from an elderly man with acute or convalescent COVID-19.

The gene calls are TRBV5-1 and TRBJ1-1, with 8 bases that match TRBD1. The germline CDR1 and CDR2 sequences are SGHRS and YFSETQ. V dropped 3 bases and J dropped 7; count of bases not matched to a gene: 2. This CDR3 comprises 12 residues. The CDR3 region is CASSSTGGEAFF. The CDR3 nucleotides are TGCGCCAGCAGCTCCACAGGGGGTGAAGCTTTCTTT.

The gene calls are TRBV6-4 and TRBJ1-2; 7 bases line up with TRBD1. J was trimmed by 6 bases and V by 3 bases; bases with no gene match: 10. Germline assignment: CDR1 MRHNA and CDR2 SNTAGT. CDR3 size: 15 residues. The CDR3: CASSEQTGTVDGYTF. As DNA, the CDR3 is TGTGCCAGCAGTGAACAAACCGGGACAGTGGATGGCTACACCTTC.

This chain links TRBV9 with TRBJ2-5, with 8 bases aligning to TRBD2. The CDR3 spans 16 residues. With V trimmed by 1 base and J by 5 bases, 10 bases remained unmatched. Germline CDR1 is SGDLS and CDR2 is YYNGEE. The CDR3 nucleotides are TGTGCCAGCAGCGTACTACCGGGAGGGAGGGGTGAGACCCAGTACTTC. It is translated as CASSVLPGGRGETQYF.

The chain joins TRBV5-1 to TRBJ2-1; 14 bases line up with TRBD2. The CDR3 loop spans 16 amino acids. The trim removed 2 bases at V and 8 bases at J, leaving 6 bases unmatched. Looked up from germline, CDR1 is SGHRS and CDR2 is YFSETQ. The CDR3 spells CASSLGTSGSTDEQFF. In DNA form, the CDR3 reads TGCGCCAGCAGCTTAGGGACTAGCGGGAGTACAGATGAGCAGTTCTTC.

CDR3 protein: CASSQDNPSGGGRGRETQYF. The CDR3 DNA follows: TGTGCCAGCAGCCAAGATAACCCTAGCGGGGGGGGAAGGGGTAGAGAGACCCAGTACTTC. V usage is TRBV3-1 (or the pseudogene TRBV3-2) and J usage is TRBJ2-5; TRBD2 matches 12 bases. Unmatched junction bases numbered 15, after V lost 0 bases and J lost 4 bases. The germline V gene encodes CDR1 LGHDT and CDR2 YNNKEL (reference sequence). The CDR3 extends over 20 amino acids.

V usage is TRBV18 and J usage is TRBJ2-3, with TRBD2 matching 12 bases. V shed 3 bases, J shed 2 bases, and the junction held 3 bases outside the gene matches. The CDR3 totals 16 residues. Germline values: CDR1 KGHSH, CDR2 LQKENI. The CDR3 nucleotides are TGTGCCAGCTCACCGAGACTAGCGGGGGCCACAGATACGCAGTATTTT. Its translation: CASSPRLAGATDTQYF.

This chain connects TRBV19 to TRBJ1-2; D not certain. The CDR3 is made up of 15 amino acids. Germline values: CDR1 LNHDA, CDR2 SQIVND (reference sequence). V was trimmed by 7 bases and J by 4 bases, leaving 19 bases between them. CDR3 bases: TGTGCCAGTACCCTACTCTGGGAGGGTGGCTATGGCTACACCTTC. Its translation: CASTLLWEGGYGYTF.

The chain couples TRBV15 to TRBJ2-2; TRBD2 matches at 12 bases. CDR1 is LNHNV and CDR2 is YYDKDF in the germline V gene (reference sequence). V shed 8 bases and J 6 bases; nucleotides not matched to a gene: 4. The CDR3 has 14 amino acids. CDR3 loop: CATSGLAGSGELFF. The CDR3 nucleotides read TGTGCCACCTCGGGACTAGCGGGTTCCGGGGAGCTGTTTTTT.

The chain has TRBV19 and TRBJ1-2, with 7 positions matching TRBD1. Looked up from germline, CDR1 is LNHDA and CDR2 is SQIVND (reference sequence). Trimming cost V 0 bases and J 8 bases; bases outside gene matches: 9. The CDR3 spans 15 residues. This chain's CDR3 is CASSIDLETGRGYTF. Here the CDR3 DNA reads TGTGCCAGTAGTATAGATCTTGAGACAGGGCGCGGCTACACCTTC.

The chain has TRBV6-1 and TRBJ1-2; D remains ambiguous. Germline-derived CDR1 and CDR2 are MNHNS and SASEGT. The CDR3 has 15 amino acids. With 2 bases removed from V and 6 bases from J, the gap between germline ends came to 16 bases. CDR3 in DNA: TGTGCCAGCAGTGAATTTGACTTAGGCGATGATGGCTACACCTTC. Protein product: CASSEFDLGDDGYTF.

V gene TRBV19 combines with J gene TRBJ1-2; the D gene is possibly TRBD1 (6 bases). Trimming cost V 4 bases and J 7 bases, with 16 bases left between them. From germline, CDR1 is LNHDA and CDR2 SQIVND (reference sequence). The CDR3 length is 14 residues. The CDR3 loop reads CASSTTPGESGYTF. The DNA of the CDR3 is TGTGCCAGTAGTACCACCCCAGGGGAAAGTGGCTACACCTTC.

The rearrangement links TRBV7-6 to TRBJ1-4; TRBD1 aligns across 7 bases. The CDR3 contains 18 residues. Germline values: CDR1 SGHVS, CDR2 FNYEAQ. V shed 0 bases and J 0 bases; nucleotides not matched to a gene: 7. This CDR3 reads CASSLATSDRATNEKLFF. Written as DNA, the CDR3 is TGTGCCAGCAGCTTAGCGACTTCCGACAGGGCAACTAATGAAAAACTGTTTTTT.

This clone was counted a few times. The chain has TRBV11-2 and TRBJ2-3; 7 bases align to TRBD2. CDR1 and CDR2 (germline): SGHAT, FQNNGV. There are 15 residues in the CDR3. The junction had 6 bases not matched to a gene; V was cut back by 3 bases and J by 3 bases. CDR3 protein: CASSLWEGRTDTQYF. The CDR3 DNA reads as TGTGCCAGCAGCTTGTGGGAGGGCCGTACAGATACGCAGTATTTT.

V usage is TRBV15 and J usage is TRBJ2-2, with 11 bases that match TRBD2. The J segment lost 8 bases and the V segment lost 2 bases, leaving 7 bases of the junction unmatched. The CDR3 is made up of 16 amino acids. CDR1 is LNHNV, CDR2 YYDKDF, per germline (reference sequence). CDR3 region: CATSRPSGRSSGELFF. CDR3 bases: TGTGCCACCAGCAGACCTAGCGGGAGGTCATCTGGGGAGCTGTTTTTT.

The rearrangement uses TRBV20-1 and TRBJ2-3, with 10 positions matching TRBD2. Trimming removed 3 bases from V and 5 bases from J; junction bases left unmatched: 5. The germline gives CDR1 DFQATT, CDR2 SNEGSKA (reference sequence). This CDR3 is built from 14 residues. CDR3 DNA: TGCAGTGCTAGTCTAGCGGGAGCTGGAGATACGCAGTATTTT. Its translation: CSASLAGAGDTQYF.